The 17 T cell receptor beta chains given below trace back to one sample, sequenced in a study of blood T cell repertoires in COVID-19. Assay used: immunoSEQ multiplex PCR; TCRdb lists only in-frame clones, some missing. This table has 200,000 to 250,000 clones, roughly 81% appearing once. The sequencing input was peripheral blood. The receptor source for this set is a man in his forties with acute or convalescent COVID-19.

V and J are TRBV28 and TRBJ2-2; weak D call: TRBD2 (6 bases). The germline V gene has CDR1 MDHEN and CDR2 SYDVKM. This CDR3 is 16 amino acids long. Trimming cost V 1 base and J 6 bases, with 15 bases left between them. The CDR3 loop is CASSLLRPGAAGELFF. The DNA of the CDR3 is TGTGCCAGCAGTTTATTGAGGCCGGGAGCAGCCGGGGAGCTGTTTTTT.

The chain links TRBV7-2 to TRBJ2-5, with 9 positions matching TRBD2. V lost 5 bases and J lost 5; bases outside the gene matches: 18. Germline V CDR1 and CDR2: SGHTA, FQGNSA. The CDR3 length is 18 residues. This CDR3 reads CASSVLPGAGGPRETQYF. The CDR3 nucleotides read TGTGCCAGCAGCGTCCTGCCTGGGGCGGGGGGGCCAAGGGAGACCCAGTACTTC.

V and J are TRBV2 and TRBJ1-2; 8 bases line up with TRBD1. Germline-derived CDR1 and CDR2 are SNHLY and FYNNEI. CDR3 size: 15 residues. The trim removed 4 bases at V and 4 bases at J, leaving 8 bases unmatched. The CDR3 reads CASSGQGFEPYGYTF. The CDR3 DNA follows: TGTGCCAGCAGTGGACAGGGGTTTGAGCCCTATGGCTACACCTTC. Combining the CDR3 with reference TRBV2 and TRBJ1-2 gives the whole variable domain EPEVTQTPSHQVTQMGQEVILRCVPISNHLYFYWYRQILGQKVEFLVSFYNNEISEKSEIFDDQFSVERPDGSNFTLKIRSTKLEDSAMYFCASSGQGFEPYGYTFGSGTRLTVV.

This chain uses TRBV2 with TRBJ2-7; 8 nucleotides line up with TRBD2. Per the germline V gene, CDR1 is SNHLY and CDR2 is FYNNEI. Trimming took 2 bases from V and 2 from J; bases not matched to a gene: 5. This CDR3 has 15 amino acids. CDR3 sequence (DNA): TGTGCCAGCAGTGAACAGGGACTAGTAGCCTACGAGCAGTACTTC. This encodes CASSEQGLVAYEQYF.

The chain carries TRBV5-4 and TRBJ2-1; possible D gene TRBD2, 6 bases. This CDR3 comprises 12 residues. Trimming took off 4 bases at V and 6 bases at J, with 8 bases between the two ends. From germline, CDR1 is SGHNT and CDR2 YYREEE (reference sequence). CDR3 coding DNA: TGTGCCAGCAGCGGGGAGGTCAATGAGCAGTTCTTC. Amino acid sequence: CASSGEVNEQFF.

The chain uses TRBV18 and TRBJ1-1, with 8 positions matching TRBD1. The CDR3 runs 16 residues. Trimming at V came to 5 bases and at J to 0 bases, leaving 8 bases not matched to a gene. Germline CDR1 is KGHSH and CDR2 is LQKENI. CDR3 sequence (DNA): TGTGCCAGCTCATTTACAGGGGGGGTAATGAACACTGAAGCTTTCTTT. Its translation is CASSFTGGVMNTEAFF.

Points on this clone: The same CDR3 also results from other DNA sequences found in this sample. The V gene is TRBV19, the J gene TRBJ1-1; D call uncertain. The CDR3 sequence is 10 residues long. Per germline, CDR1 LNHDA and CDR2 SQIVND (reference sequence). The CDR3 protein is CATGGTEAFF. CDR3 nucleotide sequence: TGTGCTACGGGTGGCACTGAAGCTTTCTTT.

J is TRBJ2-5 and V is TRBV5-1; D is uncertain. CDR3 length equals 15 residues. The V gene lost 0 bases and the J gene lost 0 bases, with 9 bases spanning the gap. Per germline, CDR1 SGHRS and CDR2 YFSETQ. The CDR3, as DNA: TGCGCCAGCAGCTTGGCCGGGTTCTACCAAGAGACCCAGTACTTC. Its protein is CASSLAGFYQETQYF.

The J gene is TRBJ2-2, the V gene TRBV6-5; weak D call: TRBD2 (5 bases). The CDR3 is made up of 15 amino acids. Germline CDR1 is MNHEY and CDR2 is SVGAGI. Trimming pared 2 bases from V and 4 bases from J, leaving 11 bases between. The CDR3 region has the DNA TGTGCCAGCAGTTACGTTGCTGCGGGCACCGGGGAGCTGTTTTTT. Translation gives CASSYVAAGTGELFF.

The V gene is TRBV29-1, the J gene TRBJ2-7, with D unresolved. With 8 bases removed from V and 12 bases from J, the gap between germline ends came to 17 bases. This CDR3 has 10 residues. Germline CDR1 SQVTM, CDR2 ANQGSEA. The CDR3 DNA sequence: TGCAGCCTCGTGTATCCTACGCGGTACTTC. It specifies CSLVYPTRYF.

The V gene is TRBV3-1 (or the pseudogene TRBV3-2), the J gene TRBJ2-5; 8 bases line up with TRBD2. The V gene end was trimmed by 0 bases and the J gene end by 0 bases; junction bases not matched to a gene: 15. This CDR3 has 20 amino acids. In germline, CDR1 is LGHDT, CDR2 YNNKEL (reference sequence). The CDR3 is CASSQDLGSGAVDHQETQYF. The CDR3 bases are TGTGCCAGCAGCCAAGATCTAGGTAGCGGGGCGGTAGATCACCAAGAGACCCAGTACTTC.

V usage is TRBV5-1 and J usage is TRBJ2-7, with TRBD1 identical over 7 bases. The trim removed 4 bases at V and 5 bases at J, leaving 15 bases unmatched. CDR3 size: 16 residues. Germline V gene data show CDR1 as SGHRS and CDR2 as YFSETQ. CDR3 amino acids: CASSPLSVGQSHEQYF. CDR3 DNA: TGCGCCAGCAGCCCATTGTCCGTGGGACAGAGCCACGAGCAGTACTTC.

The rearrangement joins TRBV15 to TRBJ2-7; weak D call: TRBD2 (5 bases). CDR1 LNHNV and CDR2 YYDKDF come from the germline V gene (reference sequence). CDR3 length equals 14 residues. The V gene lost 0 bases and the J gene lost 5 bases, with 11 bases spanning the gap. CDR3 coding DNA: TGTGCCACCAGCAGAGATCTCCTGAGGGACGAGCAGTACTTC. This translates into CATSRDLLRDEQYF.

In regard to this clone: This CDR3 is also generated by other DNA sequences in the sample. The genes are TRBV19 and TRBJ1-2; 7 nucleotides line up with TRBD1. V was clipped by 6 bases and J by 3 bases; unmatched bases: 4. The germline CDR1 and CDR2 sequences are LNHDA and SQIVND (reference sequence). The CDR3 sequence is 13 residues long. CDR3 sequence reads: CASSNRGDYGYTF. The CDR3 DNA reads as TGTGCCAGTAGCAACAGGGGTGACTATGGCTACACCTTC.

The rearrangement joins TRBV19 to TRBJ1-1; D remains unclear. Germline values: CDR1 LNHDA, CDR2 SQIVND (reference sequence). Trimming left V 3 bases short and J 1 base short, with 9 bases between. This CDR3 region has 14 residues. CDR3 sequence reads: CASSISGRNTEAFF. Here the CDR3 DNA reads TGTGCCAGTAGTATCTCTGGGAGGAACACTGAAGCTTTCTTT.

The V gene is TRBV19, the J gene TRBJ1-2, with 8 bases aligning to TRBD1. Per the germline V gene, CDR1 is LNHDA and CDR2 is SQIVND (reference sequence). The V gene end was trimmed by 7 bases and the J gene end by 7 bases; junction bases not matched to a gene: 8. The CDR3 has 13 residues. The CDR3 reads CASMGQGAPGYTF. In DNA form, the CDR3 reads TGTGCCAGTATGGGGCAGGGGGCGCCTGGCTACACCTTC.

Note on this clone: A junction boundary mismatches the germline segment, possibly from a read error. The genes are TRBV12-3 or TRBV12-4 and TRBJ2-5; D remains ambiguous. CDR3 size: 13 residues. The CDR3 DNA reads as TGTGCCAGCGCAGACACAAACCAAGGGACCCAGTACTTC. It translates to CASADTNQGTQYF.